This T cell receptor beta chain was profiled in a study of identical twins. A universal primer site was incorporated via template switching, and the cDNA contained unique molecular identifiers. TCRdb passed the 5' RACE reads through MiXCR, listing each CDR3 protein once. The sample holds about 1.7 million distinct CDR3 sequences, around 33% seen once. The CDR3 covers 13 residues. The germline V gene has CDR1 MNHNY and CDR2 SVGAGI (reference sequence). Trimming removed 4 bases from V and 2 bases from J, with 9 bases in between. Study-wide results and limits: When twins shared out-of-frame alpha sequences, those sequences had excess low generation probability.

This clonotype was picked up a small number of times. What it binds is not known. The sequence derives from a newborn girl in good health. The chain has TRBV6-6 and TRBJ2-7; D is undetermined. Input material: cord blood. The CDR3 DNA is TGTGCCAGCAGTTCCGTCGGAACCTACGAGCAGTACTTC. Amino acid sequence: CASSSVGTYEQYF.